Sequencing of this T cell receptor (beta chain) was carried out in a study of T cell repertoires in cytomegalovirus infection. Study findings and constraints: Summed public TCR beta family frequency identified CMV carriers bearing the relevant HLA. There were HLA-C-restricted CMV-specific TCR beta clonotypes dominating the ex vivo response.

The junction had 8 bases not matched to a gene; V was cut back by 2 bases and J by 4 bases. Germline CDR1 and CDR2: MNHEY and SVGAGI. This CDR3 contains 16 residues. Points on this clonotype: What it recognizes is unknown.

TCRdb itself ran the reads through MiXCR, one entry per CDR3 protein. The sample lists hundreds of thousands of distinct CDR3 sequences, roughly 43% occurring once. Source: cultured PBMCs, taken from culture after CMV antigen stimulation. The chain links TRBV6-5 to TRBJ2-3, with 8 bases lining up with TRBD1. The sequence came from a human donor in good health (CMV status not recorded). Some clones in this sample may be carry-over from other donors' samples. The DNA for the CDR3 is TGTGCCAGCAGTTACAAGCCAGGGGGCCCTCCAGATACGCAGTATTTT. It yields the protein CASSYKPGGPPDTQYF.